The subject of this entry is one TCR beta chain. This sample is drawn from a study of control samples from healthy donors and cancer patients. Method: immunoSEQ multiplex PCR; TCRdb's copy keeps in-frame clones and lacks some. Of 150,000 to 200,000 clones listed, 91% are singletons. V was clipped by 0 bases and J by 1 base; unmatched bases: 11. The germline V gene encodes CDR1 SGHRS and CDR2 YFSETQ. This CDR3 is built from 19 residues. This chain connects TRBV5-1 to TRBJ2-7, with TRBD2 matching over 12 bases. The origin of this receptor is a woman in her forties in good health. The sample comprised blood. CDR3 in amino acids: CASSLAASGGAVQSYEQYF. CDR3 DNA sequence: TGCGCCAGCAGCTTGGCGGCTAGCGGGGGGGCGGTTCAATCCTACGAGCAGTACTTC.